What follows describes a single TCR beta chain. Its target is not known. Some clones are missing from TCRdb's copy, which holds only in-frame ones; the method was immunoSEQ multiplex PCR. Of over 120,000 clones in the sample, 80% are singletons; the top ten hold approximately 7.6%. The data are from a study of cytotoxic CD8 clonotypes in ibrutinib-treated CLL. Study-wide background: Response sampling came at median around 12 months of treatment, ranging roughly 6 to 36 months. Mean yields were about 260,000 productive templates and under 100,000 productive rearrangements per sample. Study-wide results and limits: Before falling back toward baseline at progression, clonality had risen at the time of ibrutinib response.

CDR1 and CDR2 (germline): SEHNR, FQNEAQ (reference sequence). The CDR3 consists of 14 residues. The ends were cut back, 1 base at V and 3 bases at J, with 10 bases in the middle. The sequence derives from a human donor with chronic lymphocytic leukemia. The specimen comprised PBMCs, sampled after 36 months of ibrutinib treatment. The chain combines TRBV7-9 with TRBJ2-7, with TRBD2 as a possible D gene (6 bases). The CDR3 protein is CASSLGGRFYEQYF. In nucleotides, the CDR3 is TGTGCCAGCAGCTTAGGTGGGAGGTTCTACGAGCAGTACTTC.